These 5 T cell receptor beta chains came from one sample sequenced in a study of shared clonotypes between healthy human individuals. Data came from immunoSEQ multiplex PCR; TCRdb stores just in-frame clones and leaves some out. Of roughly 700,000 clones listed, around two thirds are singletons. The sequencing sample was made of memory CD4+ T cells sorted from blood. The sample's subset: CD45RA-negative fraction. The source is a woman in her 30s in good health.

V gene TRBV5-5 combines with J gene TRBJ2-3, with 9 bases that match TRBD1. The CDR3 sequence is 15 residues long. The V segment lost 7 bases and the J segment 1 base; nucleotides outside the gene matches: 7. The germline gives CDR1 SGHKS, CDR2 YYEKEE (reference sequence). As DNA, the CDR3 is TGTGCCAGCGGACGCAGGGACAGGGGCACAGATACGCAGTATTTT. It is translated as CASGRRDRGTDTQYF.

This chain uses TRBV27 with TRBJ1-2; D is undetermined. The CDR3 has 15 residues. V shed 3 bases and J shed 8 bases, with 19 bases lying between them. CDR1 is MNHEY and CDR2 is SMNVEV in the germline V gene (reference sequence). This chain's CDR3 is CASSFYRADAPGYTF. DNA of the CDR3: TGTGCCAGCAGTTTCTATAGGGCAGACGCACCCGGCTACACCTTC.

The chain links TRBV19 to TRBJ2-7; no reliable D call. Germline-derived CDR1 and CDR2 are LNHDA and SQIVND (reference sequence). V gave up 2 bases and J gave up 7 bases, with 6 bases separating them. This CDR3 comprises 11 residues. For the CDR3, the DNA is TGTGCCAGTAGTATACTTGGGGAGCAGTACTTC. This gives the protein CASSILGEQYF. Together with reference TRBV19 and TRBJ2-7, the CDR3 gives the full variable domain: DGGITQSPKYLFRKEGQNVTLSCEQNLNHDAMYWYRQDPGQGLRLIYYSQIVNDFQKGDIAEGYSVSREKKESFPLTVTSAQKNPTAFYLCASSILGEQYFGPGTRLTVT.

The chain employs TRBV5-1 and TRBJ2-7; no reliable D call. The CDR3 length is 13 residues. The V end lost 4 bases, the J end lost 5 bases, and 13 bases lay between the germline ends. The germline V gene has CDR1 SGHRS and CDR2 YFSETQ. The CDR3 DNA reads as TGCGCCAGCAGCCCGGGCATGCCGGACGAGCAGTACTTC. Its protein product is CASSPGMPDEQYF.

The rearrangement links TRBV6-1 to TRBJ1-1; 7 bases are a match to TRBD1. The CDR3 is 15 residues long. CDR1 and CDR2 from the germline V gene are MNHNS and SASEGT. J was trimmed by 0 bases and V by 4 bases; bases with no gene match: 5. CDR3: CASSGQGPMNTEAFF. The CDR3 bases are TGTGCCAGCAGTGGACAGGGTCCCATGAACACTGAAGCTTTCTTT.